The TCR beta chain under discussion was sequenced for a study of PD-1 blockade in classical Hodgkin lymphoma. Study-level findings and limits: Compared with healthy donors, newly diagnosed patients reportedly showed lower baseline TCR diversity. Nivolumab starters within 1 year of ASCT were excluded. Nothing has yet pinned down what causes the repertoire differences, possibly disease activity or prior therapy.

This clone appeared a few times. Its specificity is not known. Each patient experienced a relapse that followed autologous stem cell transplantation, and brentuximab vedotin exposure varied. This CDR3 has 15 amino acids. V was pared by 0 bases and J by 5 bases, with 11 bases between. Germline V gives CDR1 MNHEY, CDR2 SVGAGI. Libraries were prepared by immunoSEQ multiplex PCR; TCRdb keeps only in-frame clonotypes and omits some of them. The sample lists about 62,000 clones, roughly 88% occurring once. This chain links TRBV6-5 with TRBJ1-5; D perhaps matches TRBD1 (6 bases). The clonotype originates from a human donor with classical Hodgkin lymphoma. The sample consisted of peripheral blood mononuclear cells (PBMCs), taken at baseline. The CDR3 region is CASSYSTGLHQPQHF. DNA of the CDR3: TGTGCCAGCAGTTACTCCACAGGGCTTCATCAGCCCCAGCATTTT.